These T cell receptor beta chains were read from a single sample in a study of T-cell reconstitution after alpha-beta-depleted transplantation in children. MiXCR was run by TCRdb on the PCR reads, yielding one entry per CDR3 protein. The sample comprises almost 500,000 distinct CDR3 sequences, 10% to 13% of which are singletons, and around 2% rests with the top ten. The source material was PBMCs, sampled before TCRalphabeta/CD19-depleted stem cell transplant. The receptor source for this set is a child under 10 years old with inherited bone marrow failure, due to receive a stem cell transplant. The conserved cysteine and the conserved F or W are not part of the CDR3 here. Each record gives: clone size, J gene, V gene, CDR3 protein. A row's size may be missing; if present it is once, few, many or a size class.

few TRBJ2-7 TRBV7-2 ASSSTSLSYEQY
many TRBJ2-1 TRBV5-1 ASSFLSGGDEQF
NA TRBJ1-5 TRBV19 ASSMGAYSNQPQH
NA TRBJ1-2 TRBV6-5 ASSYGGAVGYT
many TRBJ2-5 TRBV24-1 ATSPGTVIQETQY
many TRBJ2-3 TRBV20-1 SARVRDGGTDTQY
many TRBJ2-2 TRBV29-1 SGGTTNTGELF
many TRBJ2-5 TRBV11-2 ASSLVGTSGSEEETQY
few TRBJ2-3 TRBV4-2 ASSQAGDRGQGDTQY
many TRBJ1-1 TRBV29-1 SAEEMNTEAF
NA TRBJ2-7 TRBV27 ASSLWWGYEQY
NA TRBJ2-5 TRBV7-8 ASSPAGTSEEETQY
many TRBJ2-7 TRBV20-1 SARGWRISNPYEQY
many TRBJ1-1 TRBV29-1 SGKTLGGATEAF
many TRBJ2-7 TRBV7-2 ASSLLASYEQY
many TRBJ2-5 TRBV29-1 SVIELAGVGETQY
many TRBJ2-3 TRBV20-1 SARASLGDTQY
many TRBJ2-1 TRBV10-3 AISESVDEQF
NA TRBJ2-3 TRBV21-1 ASSKKSRGRSSTDTQY
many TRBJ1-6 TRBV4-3 ASSQDRADRSPLH
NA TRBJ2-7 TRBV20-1 SATPLLAWAYEQY
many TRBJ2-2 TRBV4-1 ASSPVQGAGTGELF
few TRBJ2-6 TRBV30 AWSVMLGAGANVLT
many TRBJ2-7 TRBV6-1 ASSPYLRYEQY
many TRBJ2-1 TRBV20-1 SARVGYNEQF
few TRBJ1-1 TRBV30 ACRKGENTEAF
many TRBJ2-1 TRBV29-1 SVPPGLAADNEQF
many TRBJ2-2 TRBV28 ASSFGNANTGELF
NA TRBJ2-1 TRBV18 ASSPYRDRSYNEQF
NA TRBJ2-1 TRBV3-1 ASSPWTGDPNEQF
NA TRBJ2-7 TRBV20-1 SASLARAYEQY
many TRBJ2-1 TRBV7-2 ASSLVGDGTEQF
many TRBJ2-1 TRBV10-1 ASSELTGTGGHNEQF
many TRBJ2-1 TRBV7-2 ASSLVAGPMEQF
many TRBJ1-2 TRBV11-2 ASSRTSGGYT
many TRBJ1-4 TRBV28 ASSLWGTGTHEKLF
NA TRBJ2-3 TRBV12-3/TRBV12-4 ASTLSPPDTQY
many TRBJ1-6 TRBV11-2 ASSLDRGTGDSPLH
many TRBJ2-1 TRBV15 ATSRETGLSGRARGF
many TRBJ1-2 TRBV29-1 SVGTEGMRGYT
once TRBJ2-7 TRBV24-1 ATSDFGGVHYEQY
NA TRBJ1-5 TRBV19 ASSTPTGLLSNQPQH
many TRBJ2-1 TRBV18 ASSPRASGLSSYNEQF
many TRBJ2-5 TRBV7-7 ASSTRGWETQY
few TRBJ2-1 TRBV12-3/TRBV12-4 ASSWTSGRARPNEQF
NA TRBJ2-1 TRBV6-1 ASNPGQLSYNEQF
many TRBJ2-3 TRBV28 ASSRSEVTDTQY
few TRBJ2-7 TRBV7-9 ASSLTGQRDYEQY
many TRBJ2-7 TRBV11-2 ASSSPGTGNEQY
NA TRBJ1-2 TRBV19 ASTVWPDPYGYT
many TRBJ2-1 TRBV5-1 ASSLGGTPF
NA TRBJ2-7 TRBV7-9 ASSQRPGTGTSYEQY
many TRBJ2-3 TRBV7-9 ASSLALALRADTQY
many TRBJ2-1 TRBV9 ASSVTSGSFVEQF
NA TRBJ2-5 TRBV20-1 SASGQDQETQY
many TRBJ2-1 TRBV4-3 ASSQNMGLTFSYNEQF
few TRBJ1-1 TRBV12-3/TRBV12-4 ASSLILGSREAMNTEAF
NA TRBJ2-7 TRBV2 ASSRQTYEQY
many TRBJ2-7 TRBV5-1 ASSFGHTYEQY
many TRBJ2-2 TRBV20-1 SASALAGLTGELF